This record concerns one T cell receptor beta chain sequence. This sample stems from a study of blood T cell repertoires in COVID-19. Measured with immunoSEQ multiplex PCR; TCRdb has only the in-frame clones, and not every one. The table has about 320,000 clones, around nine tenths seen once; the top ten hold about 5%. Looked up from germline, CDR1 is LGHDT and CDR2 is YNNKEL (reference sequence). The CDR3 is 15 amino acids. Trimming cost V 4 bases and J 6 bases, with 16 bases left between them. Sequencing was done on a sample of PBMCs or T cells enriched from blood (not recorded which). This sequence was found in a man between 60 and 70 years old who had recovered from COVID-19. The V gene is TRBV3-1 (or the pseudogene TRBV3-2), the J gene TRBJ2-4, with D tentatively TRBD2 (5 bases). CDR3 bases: TGTGCCAGCAGCCCGGAGACTTCCAGCGGAAACATTCAGTACTTC. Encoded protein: CASSPETSSGNIQYF.